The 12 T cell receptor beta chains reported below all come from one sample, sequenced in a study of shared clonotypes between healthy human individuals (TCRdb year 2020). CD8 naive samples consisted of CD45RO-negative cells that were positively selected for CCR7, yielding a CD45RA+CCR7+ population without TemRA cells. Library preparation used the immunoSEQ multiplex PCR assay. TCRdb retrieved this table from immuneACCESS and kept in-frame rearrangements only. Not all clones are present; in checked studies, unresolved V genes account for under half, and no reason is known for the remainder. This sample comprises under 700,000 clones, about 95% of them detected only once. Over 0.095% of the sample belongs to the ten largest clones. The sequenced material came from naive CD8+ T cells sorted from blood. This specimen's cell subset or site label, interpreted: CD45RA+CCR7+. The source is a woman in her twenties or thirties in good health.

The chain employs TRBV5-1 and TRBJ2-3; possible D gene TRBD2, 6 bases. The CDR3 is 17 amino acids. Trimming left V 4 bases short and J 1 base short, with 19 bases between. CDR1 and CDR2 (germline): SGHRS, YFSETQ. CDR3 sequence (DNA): TGCGCCAGCAGCATACAACGAAGCGGGTTGGGCACAGATACGCAGTATTTT. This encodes CASSIQRSGLGTDTQYF.

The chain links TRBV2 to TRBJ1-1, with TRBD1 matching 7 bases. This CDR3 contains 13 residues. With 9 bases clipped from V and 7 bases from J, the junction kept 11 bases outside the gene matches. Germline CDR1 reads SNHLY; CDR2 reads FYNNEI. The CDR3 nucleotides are TGTGCCAGTGGGGTGGCAGGGGGTTTTGAAGCTTTCTTT. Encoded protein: CASGVAGGFEAFF.

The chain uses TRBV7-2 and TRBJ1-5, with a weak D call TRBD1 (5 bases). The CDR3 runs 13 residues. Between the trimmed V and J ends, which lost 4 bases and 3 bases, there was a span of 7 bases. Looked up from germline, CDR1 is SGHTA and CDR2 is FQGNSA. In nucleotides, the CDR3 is TGTGCCAGCAGCTCAGGGACCAATCAGCCCCAGCATTTT. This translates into CASSSGTNQPQHF.

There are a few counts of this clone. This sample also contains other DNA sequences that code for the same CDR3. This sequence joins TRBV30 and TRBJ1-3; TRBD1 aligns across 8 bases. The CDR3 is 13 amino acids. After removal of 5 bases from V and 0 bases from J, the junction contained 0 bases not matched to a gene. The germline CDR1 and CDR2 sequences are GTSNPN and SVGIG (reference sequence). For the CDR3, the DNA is TGTGCCTGGGACAGGGGCTCTGGAAACACCATATATTTT. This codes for CAWDRGSGNTIYF.

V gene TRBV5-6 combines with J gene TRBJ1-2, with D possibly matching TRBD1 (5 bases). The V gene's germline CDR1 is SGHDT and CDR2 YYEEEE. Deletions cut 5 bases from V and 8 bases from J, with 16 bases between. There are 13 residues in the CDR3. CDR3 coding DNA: TGTGCCAGCAGTTACGGACAAAGCTGGGGCTACACCTTC. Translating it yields CASSYGQSWGYTF.

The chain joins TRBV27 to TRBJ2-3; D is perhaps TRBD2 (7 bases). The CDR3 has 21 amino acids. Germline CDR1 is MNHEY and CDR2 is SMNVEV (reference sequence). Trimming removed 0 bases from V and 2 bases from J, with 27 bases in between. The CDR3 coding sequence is TGTGCCAGCAGTTTATCGTCGTTTGGGGGGGCCCCAAGCCCACACACAGATACGCAGTATTTT. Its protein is CASSLSSFGGAPSPHTDTQYF.

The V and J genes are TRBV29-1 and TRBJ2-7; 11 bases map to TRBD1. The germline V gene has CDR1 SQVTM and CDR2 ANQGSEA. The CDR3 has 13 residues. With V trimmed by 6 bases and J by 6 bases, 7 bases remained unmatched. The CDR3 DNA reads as TGCAGCGTCCAAGGACAGGGGGCGGGCGAGCAGTACTTC. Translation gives CSVQGQGAGEQYF.

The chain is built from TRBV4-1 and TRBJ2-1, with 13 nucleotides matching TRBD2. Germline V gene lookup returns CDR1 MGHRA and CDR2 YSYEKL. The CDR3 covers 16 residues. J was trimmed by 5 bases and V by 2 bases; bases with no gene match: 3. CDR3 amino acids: CASSQRLAGGHNEQFF. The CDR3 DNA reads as TGCGCCAGCAGCCAAAGACTAGCGGGAGGTCACAATGAGCAGTTCTTC.

The CDR3 sequence: CASSLLPGQHYGYTF. The CDR3 nucleotides read TGTGCCAGCAGTTTATTGCCGGGACAGCACTATGGCTACACCTTC. The chain joins TRBV27 to TRBJ1-2, with 7 bases identical to TRBD1. The junction had 5 bases not matched to a gene; V was cut back by 1 base and J by 3 bases. This CDR3 spans 15 amino acids. The germline V gene has CDR1 MNHEY and CDR2 SMNVEV (reference sequence).

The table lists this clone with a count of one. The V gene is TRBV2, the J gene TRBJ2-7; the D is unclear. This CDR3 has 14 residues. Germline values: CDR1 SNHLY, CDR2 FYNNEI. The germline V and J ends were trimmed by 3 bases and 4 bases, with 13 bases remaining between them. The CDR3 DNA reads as TGTGCCAGCAGTGAGGACGGATCCTCTTACGAGCAGTACTTC. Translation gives CASSEDGSSYEQYF.

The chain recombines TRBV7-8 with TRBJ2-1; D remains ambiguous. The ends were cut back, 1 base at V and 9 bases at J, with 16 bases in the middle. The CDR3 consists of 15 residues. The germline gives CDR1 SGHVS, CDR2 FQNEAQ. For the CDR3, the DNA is TGTGCCAGCAGCTTAGAGAGGCTGTTGGGTGGTGAGCAGTTCTTC. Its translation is CASSLERLLGGEQFF.

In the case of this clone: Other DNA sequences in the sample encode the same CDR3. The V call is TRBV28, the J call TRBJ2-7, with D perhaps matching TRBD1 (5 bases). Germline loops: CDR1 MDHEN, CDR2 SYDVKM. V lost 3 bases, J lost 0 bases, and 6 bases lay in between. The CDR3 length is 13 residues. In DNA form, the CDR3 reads TGTGCCAGCAGTTTTCAGGGCTCCTACGAGCAGTACTTC. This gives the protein CASSFQGSYEQYF.